These 2 T cell receptor beta chains came from one sample sequenced in a study of identical twins' blood T cells. TCRdb fed the 5' RACE reads into MiXCR, producing one record per CDR3 protein. This table holds roughly 340,000 distinct CDR3 sequences, approximately 30% found once. Sequenced material: PBMCs. These receptors originate from a woman between 18 and 49 years old in good health.

V is TRBV5-1 and J is TRBJ2-1; D remains unclear. Germline V gene sequence: CDR1 SGHRS, CDR2 YFSETQ. This CDR3 spans 13 amino acids. The V end was cut by 7 bases, the J end by 7 bases, with 15 bases between. CDR3 nucleotides: TGCGCCAGCGGAAGAGAATTCATTAATGAGCAGTTCTTC. It encodes CASGREFINEQFF.

The rearrangement links TRBV27 to TRBJ1-1, with D tentatively TRBD1 (5 bases). Germline V CDR1 and CDR2: MNHEY, SMNVEV (reference sequence). Trimming stripped 6 bases from V and 0 bases from J, with 11 bases between. The CDR3 extends over 14 amino acids. CDR3 sequence reads: CASSSGAVNTEAFF. The CDR3 DNA follows: TGTGCCAGCAGCTCCGGGGCAGTGAACACTGAAGCTTTCTTT.